The clone carrying this TCR beta chain was seen only a few times. It may be a read error: a sequence one base away is much more abundant. The CDR3 contains 16 residues. Germline CDR1 and CDR2: LGHNA and YNFKEQ. The library came from three nested PCR rounds adapted from ARM-PCR protocols. TCRdb reanalysed the multiplex PCR reads using MiXCR and keeps one entry per CDR3 protein. The sample holds around 120,000 distinct CDR3 sequences, around three fifths seen once. The data derive from a study of tumor and adjacent non-tumor tissue in lung cancer. Study-wide background: Aged roughly 31 to 76 years, patients included about 11 men and about 5 women with stage I to III disease. On average, productive TCRbeta reads reached about 4.17 million per sample.

No cell sorting was done before RNA was extracted from the tissue. The sequencing input was lung tumor tissue. This sequence originates from a man in his thirties or forties with non-small cell lung cancer. This chain links TRBV4-2 with TRBJ2-6; D is unclear. This chain's CDR3 is CVSSQDLNSGANVLTF. The CDR3 nucleotides read TGTGTCAGCAGCCAAGATCTTAACTCTGGGGCCAACGTCCTGACTTTC.